The present entry profiles one TCR beta chain with its context. Its target is not known. This specimen comes from a study of CD8 T cells in ankylosing spondylitis. General observations from the study: Apparently characteristic of ankylosing spondylitis blood was a TCR beta motif (roughly eight highly homologous variants). Reports say disease-linked clones showed up significantly more in matched ankylosing spondylitis synovial fluid. The authors found the disease-linked clones to be CD8+ and relatively rare in peripheral blood.

The CDR3 covers 19 residues. The germline CDR1 and CDR2 sequences are DFQATT and SNEGSKA (reference sequence). V lost 0 bases and J lost 5; bases outside the gene matches: 20. TCRdb re-called the 5' RACE reads with MiXCR, one entry per CDR3 protein. In the table there are under 450,000 distinct CDR3 sequences, approximately 22% of which are singletons. The sequenced material came from blood, either unsorted or a sorted T cell fraction (not recorded which). This chain connects TRBV20-1 to TRBJ2-5; 8 bases are shared with TRBD2. The receptor comes from a male donor with ankylosing spondylitis or in good health (not recorded which). The DNA for the CDR3 is TGCAGTGCTAGAGATCTGGGGATTAGCGGGGTAATGCCGAGCGAGACCCAGTACTTC. Residues: CSARDLGISGVMPSETQYF.